One and the same sample provided the 24 T cell receptor beta chains below, sequenced in a study of cytomegalovirus exposure and HLA in healthy donors. In the PCR, 60 Vbeta and 13 Jbeta primers were used. Using immunoSEQ multiplex PCR, the repertoire was profiled, and TCRdb retains in-frame clones only, with some absent. Among around 150,000 clones listed, about four fifths were seen once. Input material: PBMCs. The receptor set was obtained from a human donor in good health.

This rearrangement joins TRBV4-3 to TRBJ1-1; perhaps TRBD1 as D (6 bases). The germline V gene encodes CDR1 LGHNA and CDR2 YSLEER. This CDR3 spans 16 amino acids. Trimming pared 1 base from V and 5 bases from J, leaving 17 bases between. The CDR3 is CASSQVLLQGYTEAFF. DNA for the CDR3: TGCGCCAGCAGCCAAGTTCTTTTACAGGGATATACTGAAGCTTTCTTT.

This sequence joins TRBV27 and TRBJ2-7, with TRBD2 matching 11 bases. Germline CDR1 MNHEY, CDR2 SMNVEV (reference sequence). This CDR3 is built from 14 residues. With V trimmed by 3 bases and J by 7 bases, 5 bases remained unmatched. The CDR3 loop is CASSFSGRVREQYF. The CDR3, as DNA: TGTGCCAGCAGTTTTAGCGGGAGGGTGCGTGAGCAGTACTTC.

The CDR3 loop reads CASSLTGTRGSYEQYF. DNA for the CDR3: TGTGCCAGTAGTTTAACCGGGACTAGAGGATCTTACGAGCAGTACTTC. This chain joins TRBV19 and TRBJ2-7; TRBD2 matches at 8 bases. The CDR3 covers 16 residues. V dropped 5 bases and J dropped 4; count of bases not matched to a gene: 13. The germline V gene has CDR1 LNHDA and CDR2 SQIVND (reference sequence).

CDR3 residues: CACHRRTEAFF. CDR3 DNA sequence: TGTGCCTGCCACCGGAGGACTGAAGCTTTCTTT. This chain connects TRBV30 to TRBJ1-1; the D is unclear. Germline CDR1 reads GTSNPN; CDR2 reads SVGIG (reference sequence). The CDR3 has 11 residues. The V gene lost 6 bases and the J gene lost 5 bases, with 10 bases spanning the gap. Together with reference TRBV30 and TRBJ1-1, the CDR3 gives the full variable domain: SQTIHQWPATLVQPVGSPLSLECTVEGTSNPNLYWYRQAAGRGLQLLFYSVGIGQISSEVPQNLSASRPQDRQFILSSKKLLLSDSGFYLCACHRRTEAFFGQGTRLTVV.

In this sample, this clone turned up a few times. The CDR3 DNA reads as TGTGCCACCAGCAGAGATCGGGTAGGAGGGGAGCTGTTTTTT. Translation: CATSRDRVGGELFF. The chain links TRBV15 to TRBJ2-2; D gene unclear. Germline V gives CDR1 LNHNV, CDR2 YYDKDF (reference sequence). The CDR3 runs to 14 residues. The germline V and J ends were trimmed by 0 bases and 8 bases, with 10 bases remaining between them.

The chain joins TRBV29-1 to TRBJ2-7, with 7 bases identical to TRBD2. Looked up from germline, CDR1 is SQVTM and CDR2 is ANQGSEA. This CDR3 contains 11 residues. V shed 7 bases and J 7 bases; nucleotides not matched to a gene: 7. In DNA, the CDR3 is TGCAGCGGGACGGGGGGTCGAGAGCAGTACTTC. Residues: CSGTGGREQYF.

This clone was detected only once. J is TRBJ1-4 and V is TRBV7-9, with a possible D match to TRBD1 (5 bases). The CDR3 is 16 amino acids. Germline-derived CDR1 and CDR2 are SEHNR and FQNEAQ (reference sequence). V dropped 5 bases and J dropped 6 bases, with 19 bases sitting between them. The CDR3 DNA reads TGTGCCAGCAGCCCCCTCGGAGGGGAGGAGGATGAAAAACTGTTTTTT. Its translation is CASSPLGGEEDEKLFF.

The V call is TRBV30, the J call TRBJ1-2, with D possibly TRBD1 on 6 matching bases. The V gene's germline CDR1 is GTSNPN and CDR2 SVGIG (reference sequence). The V and J ends lost 0 bases and 1 base respectively, with 18 bases between them. This CDR3 contains 17 residues. This CDR3 is CAWSVLSRDKINYGYTF. The CDR3 DNA sequence: TGTGCCTGGAGTGTTCTTTCCCGGGACAAAATTAACTATGGCTACACCTTC.

The chain uses TRBV7-9 and TRBJ2-1, with D possibly TRBD1 on 6 matching bases. CDR1 is SEHNR and CDR2 is FQNEAQ in the germline V gene (reference sequence). V was trimmed by 5 bases and J by 4 bases, leaving 9 bases between them. The CDR3 runs to 13 residues. As DNA, the CDR3 is TGTGCCAGCAGCGATGACAGGTACAATGAGCAGTTCTTC. As protein: CASSDDRYNEQFF.

V usage is TRBV6-1 and J usage is TRBJ2-7; 9 bases are a match to TRBD2. The CDR3 length is 16 residues. V shed 3 bases, J shed 7 bases, and the junction held 13 bases outside the gene matches. The germline V gene has CDR1 MNHNS and CDR2 SASEGT. CDR3 sequence (DNA): TGTGCCAGCAGTGATAGAGGCTTAGCGGGGGCGTGGGAGCAGTACTTC. Amino acid sequence: CASSDRGLAGAWEQYF.

The chain couples TRBV6-5 to TRBJ2-7, with D maybe TRBD1 (5 bases). The CDR3 has 14 residues. Trimming took off 6 bases at V and 2 bases at J, with 14 bases between the two ends. CDR1 and CDR2 from the germline V gene are MNHEY and SVGAGI. CDR3 region: CASSPLGVTYEQYF. The CDR3 nucleotides read TGTGCCAGCAGCCCGTTAGGGGTGACCTACGAGCAGTACTTC.

V usage is TRBV11-2 and J usage is TRBJ2-7, with 7 bases matching TRBD1. This CDR3 is 15 amino acids long. Trimming took 4 bases from V and 6 from J; bases not matched to a gene: 12. Germline-derived CDR1 and CDR2 are SGHAT and FQNNGV. The CDR3 sequence: CASSSPPGQLREQYF. CDR3 nucleotide sequence: TGTGCCAGCAGCTCCCCCCCGGGACAGTTGCGCGAGCAGTACTTC.

The chain combines TRBV6-4 with TRBJ2-1; 7 bases agree with TRBD2. This CDR3 has 15 residues. With 2 bases clipped from V and 5 bases from J, the junction kept 6 bases outside the gene matches. Germline lookup yields CDR1 MRHNA and CDR2 SNTAGT. The CDR3 spells CASSDGAGEHNEQFF. In DNA, the CDR3 is TGTGCCAGCAGTGACGGGGCGGGGGAGCACAATGAGCAGTTCTTC.

This chain links TRBV5-4 with TRBJ2-1; 7 positions agree with TRBD2. The V gene's germline CDR1 is SGHNT and CDR2 YYREEE (reference sequence). The CDR3 runs to 13 residues. Trimming removed 1 base from V and 10 bases from J; junction bases left unmatched: 5. The CDR3 sequence is CASSLSGGGEQFF. The CDR3 DNA is TGTGCCAGCAGCTTGTCGGGGGGAGGCGAGCAGTTCTTC.

V is TRBV11-2 and J is TRBJ2-7, with D unclear. V was pared by 1 base and J by 2 bases, with 9 bases between. Germline loops: CDR1 SGHAT, CDR2 FQNNGV. The length of the CDR3 is 14 residues. DNA for the CDR3: TGTGCCAGCAGCTTAGGCGGCTGGCCCTACGAGCAGTACTTC. This gives the protein CASSLGGWPYEQYF.

The V and J genes are TRBV6-1 and TRBJ1-3; D not resolved. The V gene's germline CDR1 is MNHNS and CDR2 SASEGT. The CDR3 consists of 15 residues. V lost 6 bases and J lost 0, with 12 bases in between. The CDR3 sequence: CASRINPGSGNTIYF. The CDR3 nucleotides are TGTGCCAGCAGGATAAACCCCGGCTCTGGAAACACCATATATTTT.

The DNA for the CDR3 is TGTGCCAGCAGCCTCGGACAGGGGGACACCGGGGAGCTGTTTTTT. Residues: CASSLGQGDTGELFF. The chain uses TRBV7-8 and TRBJ2-2; TRBD1 aligns across 10 bases. V trimming: 5 bases; J trimming: 3 bases; junction bases outside the gene matches: 3. Germline lookup yields CDR1 SGHVS and CDR2 FQNEAQ. The CDR3 covers 15 residues.

This chain connects TRBV5-1 to TRBJ1-2, with D perhaps matching TRBD1 (5 bases). The CDR3 has 12 residues. Germline loops: CDR1 SGHRS, CDR2 YFSETQ. Trimming removed 4 bases at V and 4 bases at J, with 8 bases between. In DNA form, the CDR3 reads TGCGCCAGCAGCCCAGGGTCCTATGGCTACACCTTC. The encoded protein is CASSPGSYGYTF.

The chain joins TRBV2 to TRBJ1-2; 9 bases fit TRBD1. The germline CDR1 and CDR2 sequences are SNHLY and FYNNEI. The V gene end was trimmed by 2 bases and the J gene end by 2 bases; junction bases not matched to a gene: 3. This CDR3 is 15 amino acids long. The CDR3 DNA sequence: TGTGCCAGCAGTGAACTTGGACAGGGGAACTATGGCTACACCTTC. Its translation: CASSELGQGNYGYTF.

The genes are TRBV6-1 and TRBJ2-5, with TRBD1 identical over 8 bases. There are 16 residues in the CDR3. The germline CDR1 and CDR2 sequences are MNHNS and SASEGT. The ends lost 3 bases at V and 2 bases at J; junction bases unmatched: 8. The CDR3: CASSDRDRGLQETQYF. The DNA for the CDR3 is TGTGCCAGCAGTGATCGAGACAGGGGCCTTCAAGAGACCCAGTACTTC.

This clone appeared a few times. The chain is built from TRBV6-1 and TRBJ2-7, with TRBD1 matching over 8 bases. Germline CDR1 and CDR2: MNHNS and SASEGT. There are 14 residues in the CDR3. With V trimmed by 7 bases and J by 6 bases, 11 bases remained unmatched. The CDR3 loop is CASTEGTGFPEQYF. CDR3 sequence (DNA): TGTGCCAGCACCGAGGGGACAGGATTCCCCGAGCAGTACTTC.

The chain carries TRBV6-4 and TRBJ1-6; D remains unclear. The germline CDR1 and CDR2 sequences are MRHNA and SNTAGT. The CDR3 is 16 residues long. V was trimmed by 6 bases and J by 3 bases, leaving 15 bases between them. The CDR3 here is CASRLTRQGYNSPLHF. The CDR3, as DNA: TGTGCCAGCAGACTTACGCGACAAGGCTATAATTCACCCCTCCACTTT.

V is TRBV9 and J is TRBJ2-7, with a tentative D call TRBD2 (5 bases). The CDR3 length is 11 residues. Trimming removed 8 bases at V and 4 bases at J, with 10 bases between. Germline values: CDR1 SGDLS, CDR2 YYNGEE. The CDR3 protein is CASWTRYEQYF. CDR3 sequence (DNA): TGTGCCAGTTGGACTCGATACGAGCAGTACTTC.

This chain connects TRBV6-6 to TRBJ2-5; D possibly corresponds to TRBD1 (6 bases). The assigned J gene may be wrong: the sequence end matches TRBJ2-7 better. There are 15 residues in the CDR3. Germline loops: CDR1 MNHNY, CDR2 SVGAGI (reference sequence). The CDR3 coding sequence is TGTGCCAGCAGCCACCAACGGGACACCGCCTACGAGCAGTACTTC. It specifies CASSHQRDTAYEQYF.